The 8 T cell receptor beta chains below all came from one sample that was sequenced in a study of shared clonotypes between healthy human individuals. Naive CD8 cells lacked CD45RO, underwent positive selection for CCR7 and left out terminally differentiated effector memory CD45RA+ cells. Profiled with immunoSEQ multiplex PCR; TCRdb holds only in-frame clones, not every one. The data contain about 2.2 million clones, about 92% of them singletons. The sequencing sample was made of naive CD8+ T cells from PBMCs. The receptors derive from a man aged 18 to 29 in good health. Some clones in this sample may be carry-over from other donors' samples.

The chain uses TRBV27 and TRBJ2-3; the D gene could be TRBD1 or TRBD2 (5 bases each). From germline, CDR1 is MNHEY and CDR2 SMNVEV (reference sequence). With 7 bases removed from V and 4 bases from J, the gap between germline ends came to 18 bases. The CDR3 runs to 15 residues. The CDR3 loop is CASKRWQGVSDTQYF. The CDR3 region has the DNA TGTGCCAGCAAGCGGTGGCAGGGAGTCTCAGATACGCAGTATTTT.

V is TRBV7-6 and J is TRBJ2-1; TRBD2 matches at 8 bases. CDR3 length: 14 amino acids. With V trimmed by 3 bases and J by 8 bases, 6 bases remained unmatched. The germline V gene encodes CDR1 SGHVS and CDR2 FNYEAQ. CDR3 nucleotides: TGTGCCAGCAGCTTTAGCGGGACGCCATATGAGCAGTTCTTC. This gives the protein CASSFSGTPYEQFF.

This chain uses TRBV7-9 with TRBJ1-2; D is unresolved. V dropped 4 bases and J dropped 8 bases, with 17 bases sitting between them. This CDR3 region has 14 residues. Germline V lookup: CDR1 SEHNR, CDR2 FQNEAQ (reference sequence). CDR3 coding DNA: TGTGCCAGCAGCTCCAACGACCTGGCCCGGGGCTACACCTTC. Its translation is CASSSNDLARGYTF.

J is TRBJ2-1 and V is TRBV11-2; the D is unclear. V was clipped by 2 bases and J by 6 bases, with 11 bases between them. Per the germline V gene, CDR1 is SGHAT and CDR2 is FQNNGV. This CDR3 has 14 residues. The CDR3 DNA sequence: TGTGCCAGCAGCTTAACCCAGATCTCCAATGAGCAGTTCTTC. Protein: CASSLTQISNEQFF.

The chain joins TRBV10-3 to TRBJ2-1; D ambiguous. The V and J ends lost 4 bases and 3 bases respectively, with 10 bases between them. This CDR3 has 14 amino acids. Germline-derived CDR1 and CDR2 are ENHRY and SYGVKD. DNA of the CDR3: TGTGCCATCAGTGTAGGCGGTTACTACAATGAGCAGTTCTTC. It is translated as CAISVGGYYNEQFF.

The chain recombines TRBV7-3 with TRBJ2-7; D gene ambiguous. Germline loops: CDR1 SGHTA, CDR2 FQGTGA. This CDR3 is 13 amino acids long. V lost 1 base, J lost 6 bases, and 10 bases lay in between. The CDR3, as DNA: TGTGCCAGCAGCTTAATAACAGTAGGCGAGCAGTACTTC. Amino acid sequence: CASSLITVGEQYF.

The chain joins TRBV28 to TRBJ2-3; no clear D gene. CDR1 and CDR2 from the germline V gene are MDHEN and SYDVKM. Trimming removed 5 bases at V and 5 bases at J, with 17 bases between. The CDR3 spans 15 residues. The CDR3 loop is CASSPRLSRRDTQYF. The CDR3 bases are TGTGCCAGCAGTCCCCGTTTGAGTAGGCGAGATACGCAGTATTTT.

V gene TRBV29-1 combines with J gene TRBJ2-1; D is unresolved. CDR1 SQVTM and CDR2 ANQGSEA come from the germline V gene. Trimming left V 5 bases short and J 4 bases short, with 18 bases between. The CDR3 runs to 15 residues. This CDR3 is CSVCRGGLDYNEQFF. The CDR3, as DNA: TGCAGCGTTTGCAGAGGCGGTCTCGATTACAATGAGCAGTTCTTC.